This T cell receptor (beta chain) was identified during a study of blood T cell repertoires in COVID-19. Study-level background: T cells, B-cell-depleted T cells, or PBMCs provided the cDNA or gDNA that served as material.

Source study methods: Reference gene primer amplification gave estimated nucleated cell counts. Clones were read by immunoSEQ multiplex PCR, and TCRdb kept only the in-frame ones, dropping some. The D gene and trimming were derived from the DNA, and the V and J assignments and clone size from that table. The sample records 200,000 or so clones, around 81% being singletons. The germline CDR1 and CDR2 sequences are SGHDN and FVKESK. The CDR3 is made up of 13 amino acids. V was clipped by 1 base and J by 13 bases; unmatched bases: 6. What was sequenced was peripheral blood. This clonotype was obtained from a woman under 40 who had recovered from COVID-19. J is TRBJ1-5 and V is TRBV14; 8 bases are a match to TRBD1. CDR3 loop: CASSQASWTGQHF. Written as DNA, the CDR3 is TGTGCCAGCAGCCAAGCCTCTTGGACAGGGCAGCATTTT.